This T cell receptor (beta chain) was sequenced during a study of spatial heterogeneity in lung cancer. Study-level findings and limits: Intratumoral expanded alpha and beta TCR counts were found to track tumor mutation counts.

This clonotype came up many times. Its antigen remains unknown. One entry per CDR3 protein, called by TCRdb with MiXCR from the 5' RACE reads. The repertoire holds more than 10,000 distinct CDR3 sequences, with under 7% as singletons. Time point in this sample: sample taken at primary tumor resection. The clonotype comes from a female donor with early-stage non-small cell lung cancer. The material sequenced was lung tumor tissue, taken at surgery.

The DNA for the CDR3 is TGCAGTGCCTTAGCGGGGGCTACGAAGGAGCAGTACTTC. It yields the protein CSALAGATKEQYF. The chain links TRBV20-1 to TRBJ2-7, with TRBD2 matching 9 bases. The germline CDR1 and CDR2 sequences are DFQATT and SNEGSKA (reference sequence). The CDR3 sequence is 13 residues long. Germline trimming cut 6 bases from V and 7 bases from J; bases unmatched to any gene: 10.